These 6 T cell receptor beta chains came from one sample sequenced in a study of T cell repertoires in cytomegalovirus infection (dated by TCRdb to about 2019). The sequencer was an Illumina HiSeq 1500. Clones were called with MiXCR by TCRdb after fastp trimmed the public reads at Q25, and only in-frame beta chains were retained. Each entry merges the rows of one CDR3 protein and shows their most common DNA and genes. Here the sample has 510,000 or so distinct CDR3 sequences; around 27% occur a single time. The leading ten clones occupy about 13% of the sample. Material for sequencing was PBMCs. These receptors were taken from a human donor in good health (CMV status not recorded). Some clones in this sample may be carry-over from other donors' samples.

This clonotype was seen more than once but under ten times. This chain links TRBV12-3 or TRBV12-4 with TRBJ2-3; 9 bases fit TRBD2. The trim removed 7 bases at V and 1 base at J, leaving 9 bases unmatched. CDR3 length: 16 residues. The CDR3 nucleotides are TGTGCCAGCATCTCTGGCGGGAGGGCCGGCACAGATACGCAGTATTTT. Translated: CASISGGRAGTDTQYF.

The sample holds many counts of this clonotype. V is TRBV7-2 and J is TRBJ2-7; D call uncertain. This CDR3 has 14 amino acids. V was clipped by 0 bases and J by 6 bases, with 12 bases between them. Germline V lookup: CDR1 SGHTA, CDR2 FQGNSA. The CDR3 protein is CASSLAVRPSEQYF. The CDR3 DNA sequence: TGTGCCAGCAGCTTAGCGGTCCGACCAAGCGAGCAGTACTTC.

This clonotype was seen more than once but under ten times. The CDR3, as DNA: TGTGCCAGCAGTTTCCCGACAGGTCAAGAGACCCAGTACTTC. It yields the protein CASSFPTGQETQYF. The J gene is TRBJ2-5, the V gene TRBV28; tentative D call: TRBD1 (6 bases). This CDR3 is 14 amino acids long. Trimming removed 3 bases from V and 2 bases from J, with 10 bases in between. Per the germline V gene, CDR1 is MDHEN and CDR2 is SYDVKM.

In this sample, this clonotype turned up a few times. This rearrangement joins TRBV12-3 or TRBV12-4 to TRBJ1-1, with unresolved D. This CDR3 is built from 13 residues. V was cut by 6 bases and J by 5 bases, with 13 bases left in between. The CDR3 DNA is TGTGCCAGCAGCTTGGGTATTCGGACTGAAGCTTTCTTT. Residues: CASSLGIRTEAFF.

The chain carries TRBV19 and TRBJ1-1, with D perhaps TRBD1 (5 bases). Trimming took 7 bases from V and 1 from J, leaving 13 bases between them. Germline CDR1 LNHDA, CDR2 SQIVND (reference sequence). This CDR3 has 14 amino acids. The chain's CDR3 is CASNSDTANTEAFF. The CDR3 DNA reads as TGTGCCAGTAACTCGGACACAGCGAACACTGAAGCTTTCTTT.

This clonotype was seen once. The genes are TRBV28 and TRBJ1-3; 9 bases agree with TRBD1. In germline, CDR1 is MDHEN, CDR2 SYDVKM. This CDR3 region has 15 residues. With V trimmed by 4 bases and J by 6 bases, 7 bases remained unmatched. The DNA of the CDR3 is TGTGCCAGCAGTTCCATTGGACAGGGGCTAAACACCATATATTTT. It specifies CASSSIGQGLNTIYF.